The 15 T cell receptor beta chains below all came from one sample that was sequenced in a study of shared clonotypes between healthy human individuals. Produced via immunoSEQ multiplex PCR; TCRdb's table is partial and in-frame only. The sample has 230,000 or so clones; just over 65% are singletons. Sequenced: memory CD4+ T cells sorted from blood. Indicated subset: CD45RA-negative fraction. The receptors derive from a man aged 25 to 45 in good health.

The chain combines TRBV11-2 with TRBJ2-3; TRBD1 agrees at 9 bases. Germline CDR1 is SGHAT and CDR2 is FQNNGV. CDR3 length: 15 residues. J was trimmed by 4 bases and V by 5 bases; bases with no gene match: 7. In DNA form, the CDR3 reads TGTGCCAGCAGCCCACAGGGGGCTTATTCAGATACGCAGTATTTT. Protein: CASSPQGAYSDTQYF.

V usage is TRBV9 and J usage is TRBJ2-3; 13 nucleotides line up with TRBD2. V shed 6 bases and J 2 bases; nucleotides not matched to a gene: 6. CDR1 and CDR2 from the germline V gene are SGDLS and YYNGEE. The CDR3 is 16 residues long. The chain's CDR3 is CASNEGLAGITDTQYF. The CDR3 DNA follows: TGTGCCAGCAACGAGGGACTAGCGGGAATCACAGATACGCAGTATTTT.

The chain uses TRBV7-9 and TRBJ1-1; D may be TRBD1 (5 bases). The CDR3 runs 14 residues. Germline CDR1 is SEHNR and CDR2 is FQNEAQ (reference sequence). V shed 5 bases and J shed 1 base, with 11 bases lying between them. Here the CDR3 DNA reads TGTGCCAGCAGCCTAACCGGGACGAACACTGAAGCTTTCTTT. Translated, it gives CASSLTGTNTEAFF.

The chain has TRBV5-1 and TRBJ2-1, with D maybe TRBD1 (5 bases). Germline V gene data show CDR1 as SGHRS and CDR2 as YFSETQ. This CDR3 contains 14 residues. The V gene lost 4 bases and the J gene lost 5 bases, with 13 bases spanning the gap. CDR3 nucleotide sequence: TGCGCCAGCAGCCTAGGGGCCTTCAACAATGAGCAGTTCTTC. This sequence encodes CASSLGAFNNEQFF.

The CDR3 region has the DNA TGTGCCAGCAGTTTCGCTGGTAGGGGAGGCAATGGCTACACCTTC. Translating gives CASSFAGRGGNGYTF. The rearrangement uses TRBV28 and TRBJ1-2; perhaps TRBD1 as D (5 bases). CDR1 is MDHEN, CDR2 SYDVKM, per germline. This CDR3 has 15 residues. V lost 3 bases, J lost 6 bases, and 17 bases lay in between.

The chain combines TRBV7-2 with TRBJ2-7; TRBD2 is a possible D gene (6 bases). Trimming cost V 0 bases and J 7 bases, with 16 bases left between them. CDR1 is SGHTA, CDR2 FQGNSA, per germline. The CDR3 sequence is 15 residues long. CDR3 DNA: TGTGCCAGCAGCTTAGCGCCGGGAGCTAGGGGAGAGCAGTACTTC. Protein sequence: CASSLAPGARGEQYF.

V is TRBV7-2 and J is TRBJ2-2; 8 bases agree with TRBD1. The length of the CDR3 is 14 residues. The V gene's germline CDR1 is SGHTA and CDR2 FQGNSA. The V and J ends lost 10 bases and 4 bases, in that order; junction bases with no gene match: 8. CDR3 coding DNA: TGTGCCACACAACGGGACAGGATCACCGGGGAGCTGTTTTTT. Amino acid sequence: CATQRDRITGELFF.

This chain links TRBV5-1 with TRBJ2-3; the D is unclear. The CDR3 has 14 residues. Germline CDR1 and CDR2: SGHRS and YFSETQ. Between the trimmed V and J ends, which lost 3 bases and 5 bases, there was a span of 13 bases. CDR3 nucleotide sequence: TGCGCCAGCAGCTCGCGGACCCCCGAAGATACGCAGTATTTT. This gives the protein CASSSRTPEDTQYF. Supplemented by reference TRBV5-1 and TRBJ2-3, the full variable domain reads KAGVTQTPRYLIKTRGQQVTLSCSPISGHRSVSWYQQTPGQGLQFLFEYFSETQRNKGNFPGRFSGRQFSNSRSEMNVSTLELGDSALYLCASSSRTPEDTQYFGPGTRLTVL.

This clone was found a few times. The chain combines TRBV6-1 with TRBJ1-5, with a weak D call TRBD1 (5 bases). CDR1 is MNHNS, CDR2 SASEGT, per germline. The CDR3 sequence is 15 residues long. The germline V and J ends were trimmed by 6 bases and 3 bases, with 15 bases remaining between them. The CDR3 reads CASRDLGGYNQPQHF. For the CDR3, the DNA is TGTGCCAGCAGAGACCTGGGGGGGTACAATCAGCCCCAGCATTTT.

As regards this clone: This same CDR3 is encoded by further DNA sequences in the sample. The chain links TRBV7-2 to TRBJ2-1, with 10 bases aligning to TRBD2. In germline, CDR1 is SGHTA, CDR2 FQGNSA. This CDR3 region has 15 residues. V gave up 3 bases and J gave up 2 bases; unmatched junction bases: 1. CDR3 amino acids: CASSLGTSAYNEQFF. In DNA, the CDR3 is TGTGCCAGCAGCTTGGGGACTAGCGCCTACAATGAGCAGTTCTTC.

This clone was picked up a small number of times. This chain joins TRBV6-5 and TRBJ2-3; 10 bases align to TRBD2. Trimming removed 9 bases from V and 4 bases from J; junction bases left unmatched: 10. This CDR3 has 15 residues. CDR1 and CDR2 (germline): MNHEY, SVGAGI. The CDR3 sequence: CARNSSGRSADTQYF. CDR3 sequence (DNA): TGTGCCAGAAATAGTAGCGGGAGGTCGGCAGATACGCAGTATTTT.

V usage is TRBV28 and J usage is TRBJ1-3; unclear D gene. V lost 3 bases to trimming and J lost 0 bases, with 15 bases between them. This CDR3 contains 17 residues. Germline V gives CDR1 MDHEN, CDR2 SYDVKM. This chain's CDR3 is CASSLFGQPHSGNTIYF. The CDR3 bases are TGTGCCAGCAGTTTGTTTGGTCAGCCTCACTCTGGAAACACCATATATTTT.

In this sample, this clone turned up a few times. The genes are TRBV28 and TRBJ2-3; TRBD1 is a possible D gene (6 bases). Looked up from germline, CDR1 is MDHEN and CDR2 is SYDVKM. V shed 6 bases and J shed 1 base, with 11 bases lying between them. This CDR3 spans 14 amino acids. The CDR3 sequence is CASRPGQRTDTQYF. CDR3 bases: TGTGCCAGCAGACCGGGACAACGCACAGATACGCAGTATTTT.

The J gene is TRBJ2-2, the V gene TRBV13; unclear D gene. Trimming removed 0 bases at V and 4 bases at J, with 3 bases between. CDR3 length: 13 amino acids. CDR1 is PRHDT, CDR2 FYEKMQ, per germline (reference sequence). The CDR3 protein is CASSLGGTGELFF. In DNA, the CDR3 is TGTGCCAGCAGCTTAGGAGGCACCGGGGAGCTGTTTTTT.

The chain combines TRBV5-4 with TRBJ2-5, with 7 bases matching TRBD2. This CDR3 is 16 amino acids long. Germline-derived CDR1 and CDR2 are SGHNT and YYREEE (reference sequence). Germline trimming cut 0 bases from V and 1 base from J; bases unmatched to any gene: 6. The CDR3 region is CASSLDSGLPQETQYF. In DNA form, the CDR3 reads TGTGCCAGCAGCTTGGATAGCGGGCTCCCCCAAGAGACCCAGTACTTC.